Below, one TCR beta chain is given with its context. Its antigen is not identified. The sample comes from a study of T-cell memory formation after mild COVID-19. This CDR3 is built from 15 residues. Germline V CDR1 and CDR2: SGDLS, YYNGEE. Trimming shortened V by 5 bases and J by 6 bases, and 18 bases separated the two germline ends. Study observations and caveats: The study detected some responding clones in pre-infection memory, suggesting cross-reactive memory joined.

One entry per CDR3 protein results from TCRdb running MiXCR on the 5' RACE reads. The profile covers 550,000 to 700,000 distinct CDR3 sequences, with around 15% appearing a single time and about 8.1% taken by the ten largest. The TCR was taken from an adult woman who had mild COVID-19 (a few samples of this study predate the infection). Cell type and time point are not known. The sample taken for sequencing was PBMCs or a T cell subset sorted from them (not recorded which). V and J are TRBV9 and TRBJ2-1; possibly TRBD2 for D (6 bases). The CDR3 sequence is CASSASGEPSNEQFF. CDR3 in DNA: TGTGCCAGCAGTGCTTCGGGAGAACCATCCAATGAGCAGTTCTTC.